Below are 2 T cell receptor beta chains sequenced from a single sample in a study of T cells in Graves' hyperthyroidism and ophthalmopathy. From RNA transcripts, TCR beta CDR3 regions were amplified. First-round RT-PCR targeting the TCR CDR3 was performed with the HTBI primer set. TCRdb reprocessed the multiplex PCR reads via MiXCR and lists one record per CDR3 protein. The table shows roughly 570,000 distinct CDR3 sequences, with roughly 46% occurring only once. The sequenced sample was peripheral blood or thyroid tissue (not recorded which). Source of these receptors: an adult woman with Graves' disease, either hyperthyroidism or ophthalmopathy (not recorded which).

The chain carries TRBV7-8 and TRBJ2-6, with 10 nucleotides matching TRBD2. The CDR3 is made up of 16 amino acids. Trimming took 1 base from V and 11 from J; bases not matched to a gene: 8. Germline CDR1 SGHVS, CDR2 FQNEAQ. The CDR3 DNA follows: TGTGCCAGCAGCTTAGGCGGCCTAGCGGGAGCCTACGTCCTGACTTTC. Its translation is CASSLGGLAGAYVLTF.

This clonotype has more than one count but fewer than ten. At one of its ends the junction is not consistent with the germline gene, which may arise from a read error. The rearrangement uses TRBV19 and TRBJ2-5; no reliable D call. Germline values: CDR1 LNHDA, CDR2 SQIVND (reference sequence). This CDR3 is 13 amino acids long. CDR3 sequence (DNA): TGTGCCAGTAGCATAGGTAACGGGGAGACCCAGTACTTC. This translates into CASSIGNGETQYF.